This TCR beta chain is from a study of vaccination and CD4 T cells after COVID-19 (dated by TCRdb to between 2020 and 2023). Regarding the study in general: Convalescent patients had a positive SARS-CoV-2 result on nasal swab PCR, and of these patients, about ten had mild disease and one had severe disease. Post-COVID blood samples were collected from convalescent patients a median of around 100 days after diagnosis, with a range of roughly 30 to 170 days. Participants got two doses of the Pfizer-BioNTech BNT162b2 vaccine (n=8) or two doses of the Moderna mRNA-1273 vaccine (n=2). Control cultures used a CEFX viral epitope pool as positive control, an HIV-1 Nef peptide pool as negative control, or no peptide. Post-vaccine blood samples were obtained a median of approximately 74 days after the second vaccine dose, with a range of about 14 to 241 days. In fewer than 12 COVID-19 convalescent patients and a few infection-naive healthy vaccine recipients, researchers compared the spike-specific CD4+ TCR repertoire from before mRNA vaccination with the repertoire from after. Overlapping spike peptide pools from SARS-CoV-2 and from the common cold coronaviruses HCoV-NL63, HCoV-OC43 and HCoV-229E were used as culture stimuli. In the convalescent cohort there were six males and four females, among whom were two Hispanic individuals, seven Caucasians, two Asians and one multiracial person. Points the paper makes about the study in general: The median count of SARS-CoV-2-reactive clonotypes went up from 21 after infection to roughly 38 after vaccination, although the change was not significant. The study included relatively few convalescent patients and did not analyze early timepoints after natural infection. In convalescent patients, a median roughly 87% of post-vaccine SARS-CoV-2-reactive clones were detected only after vaccination, and vaccine-specific priming was suggested by this finding. In convalescent patients, nearly all vaccine-specific clones (304 of 307) were found to be mono-reactive for SARS-CoV-2 spike rather than cross-reactive with common cold coronaviruses.

Reading the label with the study, this specimen's treatment or condition is: roughly nine-day PBMC culture with coronavirus spike peptide pools or control peptides (ViraFEST assay). The ViraFEST assay, used in the study, expanded antigen-specific T cells with peptide pools and then identified the expanded clonotypes through TCR sequencing. Positive SARS-CoV-2 PCR tests in the convalescent patients dated from March to December 2020, before Alpha, Beta and Delta variants emerged in the United States. PBMCs were cultured at 1.5 million to 2.5 million per well in IMDM supplemented with approximately 5% human AB serum and around 10 IU/ml IL-2, with about 10 ug/ml peptide pools added. On days 3 and 7, half of the culture medium was replaced with fresh IL-2-containing medium. CD4+ T cells were isolated after roughly eleven days of culture through negative selection using the EasySep CD4+ T cell isolation kit. Ficoll-Paque Plus gradient centrifugation was used to isolate PBMCs from whole blood, and the isolated PBMCs were then either used fresh or cryopreserved at -140C. Culture conditions were generally each tested in triplicate wells.

About this clonotype: The antigen it recognizes is unknown. Base-call qualities are not available, and no considerably larger clone is one nucleotide away.

The receptor library was made with PCR. At the Johns Hopkins FTIC core, DNA from the cultured CD4+ T cells underwent TCR sequencing with the Oncomine TCR Beta short-read assay. Genomic DNA was extracted from the cultured CD4+ T cells with the QIAamp micro DNA kit. Oncomine TCR Beta libraries from cultured CD4+ T cells were pooled with unique dual indexes and sequenced on an Illumina iSeq 100. As for the original processing: Non-productive sequences were removed, and CDR3s that did not start with C, did not end with F or W, or were shorter than 7 amino acids were discarded. The MANAFEST web application was used to identify antigen-specific clonotypes by comparing peptide-stimulated wells against reference wells and other culture wells. To be called positive, a clone needed an FDR below 0.05, an odds ratio above 5, and a productive frequency above 0.1% in at least two of three replicate wells. Cross-reactive clonotypes were defined as significantly expanded in both SARS-CoV-2 spike wells and at least one common cold coronavirus spike condition. Levenshtein distances (stringdist) and unrooted phylogenetic trees (ape) in R version 3.6.1 were used to assess CDR3 homology. TCRdb handled the public reads itself, with Q25 trimming in fastp and clone calling in MiXCR, and kept productive beta chains. Rows are combined by CDR3 protein, so each entry shows the most common genes and DNA. These V and J calls rely on TCRdb rather than the paper's analysis. The sample data list fewer than 20,000 distinct CDR3 sequences, and approximately 48% of these were observed just once. Around 6.3% of the sample goes to the ten largest clones.

This sequence was found in a human donor who had recovered from COVID-19. Material: CD4+ T cells from blood, cultured in vitro.

The DNA is TGCAGTGCTAACCTCCGGGAGGGCCGGGATACGCAGTATTTT. It specifies CSANLREGRDTQYF. Recombination joined TRBV20-1 with TRBJ2-3; TRBD2 fits 8 bases in the junction. Germline trimming: 4 bases from V, 6 bases from J; junction bases outside gene matches: 9. The CDR3 goes from the cysteine to the phenylalanine over 14 residues. CDR3 DNA is the only sequence kept; it has 42 bases, read in frame from the first base. The germline V gene (reference sequence) specifies DFQATT as CDR1 and SNEGSKA as CDR2.